This record looks at one T cell receptor beta chain sequence and its context. Antigen unknown. Trimming removed 8 bases at V and 7 bases at J, with 21 bases between. Germline CDR1 and CDR2: LNHDA and SQIVND (reference sequence). The CDR3 sequence is 15 residues long. Individuals having autoimmune disease history or systemic immunosuppression were not enrolled. This sample is drawn from a study of OX40 agonist ivuxolimab in advanced cancers. Across the whole study: One patient with hepatocellular carcinoma and two with cutaneous melanoma, three in all, had partial responses. General study findings and limits: Specificity for antigen went undetermined in the expanded peripheral T cells. Expanded clones belonging to CD8+ T cells outnumbered, on average, those of CD4+.

The table came from immunoSEQ multiplex PCR; TCRdb's copy has only in-frame clones and leaves some out. Of about 85,000 clones listed, 87% were seen once; the top ten hold roughly 0.33%. The specimen comprised CD4+ or CD8+ T cells sorted from blood, sampled in a trial of the OX40 agonist ivuxolimab. The source of this sequence is an adult with an advanced solid tumor such as melanoma, head and neck, liver or kidney cancer. The chain employs TRBV19 and TRBJ2-1; D might be TRBD1 (5 bases). CDR3 in DNA: TGTGCCAGTTCCTCGGGCAGGGTGGCGAAAAATGAGCAGTTCTTC. It translates to CASSSGRVAKNEQFF.